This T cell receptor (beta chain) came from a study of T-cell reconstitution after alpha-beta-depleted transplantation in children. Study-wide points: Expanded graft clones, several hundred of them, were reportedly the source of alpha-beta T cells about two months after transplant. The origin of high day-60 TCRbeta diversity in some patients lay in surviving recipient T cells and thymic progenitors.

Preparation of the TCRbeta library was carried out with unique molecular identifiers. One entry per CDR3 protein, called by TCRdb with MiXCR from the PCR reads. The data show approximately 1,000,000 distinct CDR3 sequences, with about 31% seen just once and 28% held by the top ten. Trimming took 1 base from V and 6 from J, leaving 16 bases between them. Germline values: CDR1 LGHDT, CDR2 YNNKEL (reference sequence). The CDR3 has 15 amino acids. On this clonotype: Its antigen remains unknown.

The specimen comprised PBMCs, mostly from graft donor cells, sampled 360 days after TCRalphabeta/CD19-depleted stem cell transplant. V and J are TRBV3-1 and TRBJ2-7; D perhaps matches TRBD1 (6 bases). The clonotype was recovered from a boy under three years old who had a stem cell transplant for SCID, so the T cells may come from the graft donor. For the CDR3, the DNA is TGTGCCAGCAGCCAAGCCCTTGGACAGTTGGGCGAGCAGTACTTC. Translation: CASSQALGQLGEQYF.